This T cell receptor (beta chain) is from a study of cytomegalovirus exposure and HLA in healthy donors. Study in general: The approximately 720 first-cohort repertoires and the approximately 110 validation repertoires shared the same platform, a later analysis reported.

Generated by immunoSEQ multiplex PCR, the TCRdb table keeps only in-frame clones and is missing some. This sample has about 140,000 clones, with roughly 81% found just once. Germline CDR1 and CDR2: SGHNT and YYREEE (reference sequence). V shed 4 bases and J 3 bases; nucleotides not matched to a gene: 11. The CDR3 sequence is 17 residues long. The study's findings and limits: Reported performance of the classifier showed diagnosis of cytomegalovirus status with high specificity and sensitivity. Cytomegalovirus association was assigned to some 160 TCR beta chains.

Regarding this clone: What it binds is not known.

The chain recombines TRBV5-4 with TRBJ2-2, with 8 bases that match TRBD2. Sequencing input: PBMCs. This clonotype originated in a woman aged 30 to 39 in good health and CMV-seronegative. As DNA, the CDR3 is TGTGCCAGCAGCCCCTTAGCGGGGAAGAGGGACACCGGGGAGCTGTTTTTT. This sequence encodes CASSPLAGKRDTGELFF.